The 18 T cell receptor beta chains listed next were all sequenced from one sample in a study of identical twins (dated by TCRdb to 2016 to 2017). Libraries were constructed by 5' RACE. Sequencing was carried out with an Illumina HiSeq 2000. Clones were called with MiXCR by TCRdb after fastp trimmed the public reads at Q25, and only in-frame beta chains were retained. Rows are combined by CDR3 protein, so each entry shows the most common genes and DNA. The sample includes approximately 700,000 distinct CDR3 sequences, with roughly 6% observed a single time. The ten top clones hold approximately 2% of the sample. Sequenced: naive T cells sorted from blood. The label giving this sample's cell subset or site can be read as: cells isolated with a human naive T-cell isolation kit. These receptors were obtained from a man in his late teens or twenties in good health.

This chain links TRBV4-1 with TRBJ2-2, with TRBD2 identical over 8 bases. CDR3 length equals 19 residues. The V gene's germline CDR1 is MGHRA and CDR2 YSYEKL. The V gene end was trimmed by 3 bases and the J gene end by 4 bases; junction bases not matched to a gene: 16. The CDR3 nucleotides read TGCGCCAGCAGCCATACCCTAGGGAGCGGGAGCTTGACCACCGGGGAGCTGTTTTTT. Protein: CASSHTLGSGSLTTGELFF.

This clonotype was counted many times. The chain uses TRBV3-1 and TRBJ2-3; D gene ambiguous. V lost 4 bases, J lost 8 bases, and 13 bases lay in between. The CDR3 runs to 13 residues. Germline CDR1 is LGHDT and CDR2 is YNNKEL (reference sequence). The CDR3 loop reads CASSRDPHGTQYF. The CDR3 DNA reads TGTGCCAGCAGCCGCGACCCGCATGGTACGCAGTATTTT.

This clonotype was detected many times. The chain couples TRBV7-3 to TRBJ2-2; no clear D. Trimming left V 6 bases short and J 4 bases short, with 15 bases between. Germline loops: CDR1 SGHTA, CDR2 FQGTGA. This CDR3 is built from 15 residues. Written as DNA, the CDR3 is TGTGCCAGCAGGAGGACGGATTTTGCCACCGGGGAGCTGTTTTTT. Residues: CASRRTDFATGELFF.

The table lists this clonotype with a few counts. The chain couples TRBV5-6 to TRBJ2-7; TRBD2 agrees at 7 bases. With V trimmed by 2 bases and J by 2 bases, 10 bases remained unmatched. The germline V gene has CDR1 SGHDT and CDR2 YYEEEE. The CDR3 is 16 residues long. This chain's CDR3 is CASSFRPGRSPYEQYV. CDR3 DNA: TGTGCCAGCAGCTTCCGCCCCGGGAGGAGCCCCTACGAGCAGTACGTC.

V gene TRBV27 combines with J gene TRBJ2-1; TRBD2 might be the D (6 bases). This CDR3 has 15 amino acids. Germline lookup yields CDR1 MNHEY and CDR2 SMNVEV (reference sequence). Trimming pared 7 bases from V and 6 bases from J, leaving 19 bases between. In nucleotides, the CDR3 is TGTGCCAGCACCCCGGGGACTTTTGGGGGCAATGAGCAGTTCTTC. This sequence encodes CASTPGTFGGNEQFF.

Only a few counts were recorded for this clonotype. V usage is TRBV6-2 or TRBV6-3 and J usage is TRBJ2-3, with D perhaps TRBD1 or TRBD2 (5 bases each). This CDR3 has 13 residues. Germline CDR1 reads MNHEY; CDR2 reads SVGEGT. V was pared by 6 bases and J by 2 bases, with 9 bases between. The CDR3 loop is CASRYGATDTQYF. In DNA form, the CDR3 reads TGTGCCAGCAGGTACGGGGCCACAGATACGCAGTATTTT.

The gene calls are TRBV29-1 and TRBJ1-4; unclear D gene. CDR1 and CDR2 from the germline V gene are SQVTM and ANQGSEA. CDR3 size: 14 residues. V dropped 6 bases and J dropped 6 bases, with 17 bases sitting between them. The CDR3 DNA sequence: TGCAGCGTAAAACTCGCGGGGTTGTATGAAAAACTGTTTTTT. Protein product: CSVKLAGLYEKLFF.

The J gene is TRBJ1-5, the V gene TRBV20-1, with D perhaps matching TRBD1 (5 bases). Germline V lookup: CDR1 DFQATT, CDR2 SNEGSKA (reference sequence). Trimming left V 5 bases short and J 0 bases short, with 20 bases between. The CDR3 runs 17 residues. In nucleotides, the CDR3 is TGCAGTGCTCCCAACTCGGGGCAGACAAATAGCAATCAGCCCCAGCATTTT. This sequence encodes CSAPNSGQTNSNQPQHF.

This clonotype was seen a handful of times. The DNA of the CDR3 is TGTGCCAGCAGCTTAGGGCAGGCACCTCCCTACAATGAGCAGTTCTTC. This encodes CASSLGQAPPYNEQFF. The J gene is TRBJ2-1, the V gene TRBV7-2; D unclear. The length of the CDR3 is 16 residues. Trimming took off 1 base at V and 2 bases at J, with 12 bases between the two ends. Germline V lookup: CDR1 SGHTA, CDR2 FQGNSA.

This clonotype was picked up a small number of times. This chain uses TRBV7-9 with TRBJ2-7; TRBD2 agrees at 9 bases. Germline V CDR1 and CDR2: SEHNR, FQNEAQ (reference sequence). Germline trimming cut 1 base from V and 5 bases from J; bases unmatched to any gene: 9. The CDR3 sequence is 16 residues long. This CDR3 reads CASSLGGSSGSNEQYV. CDR3 DNA sequence: TGTGCCAGCAGCTTAGGCGGGAGTAGCGGGAGTAACGAGCAGTACGTC.

This clonotype was observed many times. The chain links TRBV7-3 to TRBJ2-1; 14 nucleotides align to TRBD2. V lost 2 bases to trimming and J lost 7 bases; unmatched junction nucleotides: 13. This CDR3 region has 19 residues. Per the germline V gene, CDR1 is SGHTA and CDR2 is FQGTGA. DNA for the CDR3: TGTGCCAGCAGCTTATTACCGGGACTAGCGGGAGACACAATTAATGAGCAGTTCTTC. This sequence encodes CASSLLPGLAGDTINEQFF.

This clonotype occurred a few times. V usage is TRBV28 and J usage is TRBJ2-3; possibly TRBD1 for D (6 bases). Germline assignment: CDR1 MDHEN and CDR2 SYDVKM. The V and J ends lost 8 bases and 3 bases respectively, with 15 bases between them. The CDR3 runs 14 residues. The DNA of the CDR3 is TGTGCCAGCGGTACAGGGAGTTGGACAGATACGCAGTATTTT. This gives the protein CASGTGSWTDTQYF. The complete variable domain, with remaining parts taken from reference TRBV28 and TRBJ2-3, reads DVKVTQSSRYLVKRTGEKVFLECVQDMDHENMFWYRQDPGLGLRLIYFSYDVKMKEKGDIPEGYSVSREKKERFSLILESASTNQTSMYLCASGTGSWTDTQYFGPGTRLTVL.

Here the CDR3 DNA reads TGTGCCAGCAGCGACAGACTAGCCCCAGAGACCCAGTACTTC. This codes for CASSDRLAPETQYF. The rearrangement joins TRBV7-9 to TRBJ2-5; TRBD2 matches at 7 bases. Looked up from germline, CDR1 is SEHNR and CDR2 is FQNEAQ (reference sequence). The CDR3 has 14 amino acids. V gave up 5 bases and J gave up 4 bases; unmatched junction bases: 7.

This clonotype appeared a few times. V usage is TRBV4-1 and J usage is TRBJ2-2; no clear D gene. Germline V gene data show CDR1 as MGHRA and CDR2 as YSYEKL. The ends were cut back, 4 bases at V and 4 bases at J, with 7 bases in the middle. The CDR3 is 13 amino acids. The CDR3 loop is CASSPTVTGELFF. DNA of the CDR3: TGCGCCAGCAGCCCGACTGTCACCGGGGAGCTGTTTTTT.

This chain uses TRBV7-2 with TRBJ2-7; D is perhaps TRBD2 (6 bases). This CDR3 has 16 amino acids. V was pared by 1 base and J by 2 bases, with 15 bases between. Germline V gene sequence: CDR1 SGHTA, CDR2 FQGNSA. CDR3 sequence: CASSLGRSGPTYEQYV. CDR3 DNA: TGTGCCAGCAGCTTAGGTCGGAGCGGGCCTACCTACGAGCAGTACGTC.

This clonotype was seen a handful of times. The chain couples TRBV7-6 to TRBJ2-1, with 8 nucleotides matching TRBD2. Germline V CDR1 and CDR2: SGHVS, FNYEAQ. Trimming cost V 8 bases and J 3 bases; bases outside gene matches: 12. This CDR3 region has 16 residues. The CDR3 is CASSTGTSEDYNEQFF. The CDR3 DNA is TGTGCCAGCTCTACCGGGACTAGTGAGGACTACAATGAGCAGTTCTTC.

This clonotype occurred many times. The V and J genes are TRBV15 and TRBJ2-3; 12 bases map to TRBD1. This CDR3 has 17 residues. V dropped 0 bases and J dropped 4; count of bases not matched to a gene: 5. Germline V gene data show CDR1 as LNHNV and CDR2 as YYDKDF (reference sequence). CDR3 DNA: TGTGCCACCAGCAGAGATTCGGGACAGGGGGCATCAGATACGCAGTATTTT. It codes for CATSRDSGQGASDTQYF.

By proportion, this clonotype is medium-sized. V is TRBV28 and J is TRBJ2-7; D unclear. This CDR3 is 13 amino acids long. Germline V CDR1 and CDR2: MDHEN, SYDVKM. V lost 2 bases, J lost 6 bases, and 11 bases lay in between. The DNA of the CDR3 is TGTGCCAGCAGTTTAAACCTCCCGGGCGAGCAGTACTTC. This sequence encodes CASSLNLPGEQYF.